These 24 T cell receptor beta chains share one sample of origin, sequenced in a study of blood T cells in healthy people across ages. Primed by a sample-barcoded 5' primer and a J-beta primer mix, a second PCR proceeded for about 7 to 12 cycles. From the 5' RACE reads, TCRdb called clonotypes with MiXCR, one entry per CDR3 protein. The repertoire has fewer than 800,000 distinct CDR3 sequences, approximately 25% of them found once; the top ten carry 9.4%. The sample was also linked to a second study, of T cells of mothers and their children.

The sequenced sample was blood. Receptors originate from a boy aged 5-17 years in good health.

This chain links TRBV2 with TRBJ1-2; no firm D call. Trimming left V 6 bases short and J 6 bases short, with 11 bases between. The CDR3 covers 12 residues. Germline assignment: CDR1 SNHLY and CDR2 FYNNEI. Here the CDR3 DNA reads TGTGCCAGCAGGCCTCTAAGCGATGGCTACACCTTC. This sequence encodes CASRPLSDGYTF.

This clonotype showed up just a few times. J is TRBJ1-5 and V is TRBV7-2, with TRBD1 matching over 8 bases. The germline V gene encodes CDR1 SGHTA and CDR2 FQGNSA. The CDR3 covers 15 residues. V dropped 5 bases and J dropped 4; count of bases not matched to a gene: 7. The CDR3 is CASSIRDRRNQPQHF. The CDR3 region has the DNA TGTGCCAGCAGCATCCGGGACAGGCGGAATCAGCCCCAGCATTTT.

The chain recombines TRBV12-3 or TRBV12-4 with TRBJ2-3; 8 nucleotides agree with TRBD2. V was clipped by 1 base and J by 2 bases; unmatched bases: 5. The CDR3 is 16 residues long. CDR3 sequence: CASSLVTSGITDTQYF. The CDR3 DNA is TGTGCCAGCAGTTTAGTAACTAGCGGTATCACAGATACGCAGTATTTT.

This sequence joins TRBV10-3 and TRBJ2-1; D possibly uses TRBD1 or TRBD2 (5 bases each). Per germline, CDR1 ENHRY and CDR2 SYGVKD. The ends were cut back, 6 bases at V and 7 bases at J, with 16 bases in the middle. CDR3 size: 14 residues. The CDR3 loop reads CAIRNGTAPNEQFF. CDR3 in DNA: TGTGCCATCAGGAATGGGACGGCCCCAAATGAGCAGTTCTTC.

The rearrangement joins TRBV21-1 to TRBJ2-7; the table's D call TRBD1 went unverified against the DNA. TRBV21-1 counts as a pseudogene. This CDR3 region has 14 residues. The CDR3 DNA is TGTGCCAGCAGCCTCCGGGACCCACCGTACGAGCAGTACTTC. This translates into CASSLRDPPYEQYF.

The V call is TRBV7-6, the J call TRBJ2-5; tentative D call: TRBD1 (7 bases). V lost 5 bases, J lost 0 bases, and 13 bases lay in between. Germline lookup yields CDR1 SGHVS and CDR2 FNYEAQ. The CDR3 loop spans 15 amino acids. The CDR3 protein is CASSHGGTDQETQYF. The CDR3 nucleotides read TGTGCCAGCAGCCACGGAGGGACAGACCAAGAGACCCAGTACTTC.

The V gene is TRBV7-8, the J gene TRBJ2-3; D is possibly TRBD1 (5 bases). In germline, CDR1 is SGHVS, CDR2 FQNEAQ. The CDR3 covers 19 residues. The V and J ends lost 1 base and 5 bases respectively, with 25 bases between them. CDR3 region: CASSLEPLEQGMVLDTQYF. CDR3 in DNA: TGTGCCAGCAGCTTAGAACCCCTGGAGCAGGGAATGGTCCTAGATACGCAGTATTTT.

This clonotype was counted between two and nine times. V is TRBV27 and J is TRBJ1-1, with D perhaps matching TRBD1 (6 bases). This CDR3 contains 14 residues. Germline-derived CDR1 and CDR2 are MNHEY and SMNVEV (reference sequence). Trimming cost V 3 bases and J 5 bases, with 13 bases left between them. The CDR3 DNA reads TGTGCCAGCAGTTTTGGGGGCCTGGATACTGAAGCTTTCTTT. This sequence encodes CASSFGGLDTEAFF.

This clonotype came up a few times. This chain connects TRBV29-1 to TRBJ2-7; 12 bases fit TRBD1. The CDR3 has 15 amino acids. The V gene end was trimmed by 2 bases and the J gene end by 5 bases; junction bases not matched to a gene: 7. CDR1 SQVTM and CDR2 ANQGSEA come from the germline V gene. In DNA, the CDR3 is TGCAGCGTTGAAAAATCTGGGACAGGGGGCGACGAGCAGTACTTC. It is translated as CSVEKSGTGGDEQYF.

This chain connects TRBV12-3 or TRBV12-4 to TRBJ2-5; 7 nucleotides align to TRBD2. The junction had 23 bases not matched to a gene; V was cut back by 8 bases and J by 5 bases. The CDR3 spans 18 residues. The CDR3 is CASSGGSGPHADGETQYF. CDR3 in DNA: TGTGCCAGCTCCGGAGGTAGCGGGCCGCATGCGGACGGGGAGACCCAGTACTTC.

The chain combines TRBV6-1 with TRBJ2-5; 8 bases agree with TRBD1. The J call may be mistaken, given a closer DNA end match to TRBJ2-7. CDR3 size: 16 residues. The V gene's germline CDR1 is MNHNS and CDR2 SASEGT. CDR3 coding DNA: TGTGCCAGCAGCGGAATTCGACAGGGGCAAACCTACGAGCAGTACTTC. Amino acids: CASSGIRQGQTYEQYF.

V is TRBV7-9 and J is TRBJ1-3; no reliable D call. The germline CDR1 and CDR2 sequences are SEHNR and FQNEAQ (reference sequence). This CDR3 is built from 15 residues. V shed 5 bases and J shed 0 bases, with 11 bases lying between them. The CDR3 sequence is CASSPPGFSGNTIYF. Written as DNA, the CDR3 is TGTGCCAGCAGCCCCCCTGGGTTCTCTGGAAACACCATATATTTT.

This clonotype turned up a few times. The genes are TRBV7-2 and TRBJ2-5; 7 bases are a match to TRBD1. The CDR3 has 16 residues. CDR1 is SGHTA, CDR2 FQGNSA, per germline. V gave up 4 bases and J gave up 5 bases; unmatched junction bases: 13. This CDR3 is CASSWSEQGIRETQYF. The CDR3 region has the DNA TGTGCCAGCAGCTGGTCTGAACAGGGGATTCGGGAGACCCAGTACTTC.

This clonotype came up a few times. This chain joins TRBV7-3 and TRBJ2-7; D gene ambiguous. CDR3 size: 14 residues. In germline, CDR1 is SGHTA, CDR2 FQGTGA. Trimming left V 3 bases short and J 3 bases short, with 12 bases between. CDR3 DNA: TGTGCCAGCAGCTTTATAACTCGAAGCTACGAGCAGTACTTC. It codes for CASSFITRSYEQYF.

This clonotype was found a few times. The chain employs TRBV6-2 or TRBV6-3 and TRBJ2-1; 9 nucleotides match TRBD2. Germline V gene data show CDR1 as MNHEY and CDR2 as SVGEGT. V was clipped by 5 bases and J by 6 bases; unmatched bases: 8. The length of the CDR3 is 15 residues. Here the CDR3 reads CASSPGGRASNEQFF. The CDR3 region has the DNA TGTGCCAGCAGTCCTGGCGGGAGGGCCAGCAATGAGCAGTTCTTC.

The genes are TRBV7-9 and TRBJ1-6; tentatively, D is TRBD1 (5 bases). This CDR3 has 15 amino acids. The ends were cut back, 4 bases at V and 3 bases at J, with 10 bases in the middle. In germline, CDR1 is SEHNR, CDR2 FQNEAQ (reference sequence). The CDR3 here is CASSSSGGYNSPLHF. CDR3 DNA: TGTGCCAGCAGCTCTAGTGGGGGCTATAATTCACCCCTCCACTTT.

The sample holds many counts of this clonotype. The V call is TRBV20-1, the J call TRBJ2-2; D remains unclear. Germline V gene sequence: CDR1 DFQATT, CDR2 SNEGSKA (reference sequence). CDR3 size: 15 residues. Trimming stripped 1 base from V and 2 bases from J, with 11 bases between. CDR3 region: CSARAGSLNTGELFF. CDR3 DNA sequence: TGCAGTGCTAGAGCCGGTTCACTTAACACCGGGGAGCTGTTTTTT.

The rearrangement links TRBV20-1 to TRBJ2-1, with a weak D call TRBD1 (5 bases). Per the germline V gene, CDR1 is DFQATT and CDR2 is SNEGSKA (reference sequence). The CDR3 is 13 amino acids. Trimming removed 5 bases at V and 9 bases at J, with 17 bases between. CDR3 region: CSAPIKGPGEQFF. The CDR3 DNA follows: TGCAGTGCTCCGATCAAGGGGCCGGGTGAGCAGTTCTTC.

The CDR3 spells CASRIQGRTEAFF. The CDR3 nucleotides read TGTGCCAGCAGGATACAGGGTCGCACTGAAGCTTTCTTT. The rearrangement links TRBV28 to TRBJ1-1; possible D gene TRBD1, 6 bases. V was pared by 6 bases and J by 4 bases, with 12 bases between. Germline V gene lookup returns CDR1 MDHEN and CDR2 SYDVKM. The CDR3 spans 13 residues.

The CDR3 bases are TGCAGCGTTGATTGGCTAGCGGGAGTAACCCTGGGGGAGACCCAGTACTTC. Protein sequence: CSVDWLAGVTLGETQYF. This chain uses TRBV29-1 with TRBJ2-5; 10 bases agree with TRBD2. The J segment lost 5 bases and the V segment lost 3 bases, leaving 15 bases of the junction unmatched. CDR1 is SQVTM, CDR2 ANQGSEA, per germline. The CDR3 is 17 amino acids.

This chain connects TRBV29-1 to TRBJ2-2; D gene ambiguous. In germline, CDR1 is SQVTM, CDR2 ANQGSEA. The ends were cut back, 2 bases at V and 4 bases at J, with 8 bases in the middle. The CDR3 spans 13 residues. The CDR3 nucleotides read TGCAGCGTTGAATTAGGTCCCACCGGGGAGCTGTTTTTT. Protein product: CSVELGPTGELFF.

Of note for this clonotype: It is unclear where the CDR3 begins or ends on the DNA, so no DNA is shown, and the CDR3 is as TCRdb lists it. This chain joins TRBV29-1 and TRBJ1-2; the table names TRBD1, a call not compared with the DNA. 13 amino acids form the CDR3, both terminal residues included. CDR1 is SQVTM and CDR2 is ANQGSEA in the germline V gene. CDR3 sequence reads: CSAQQGANYGCTF.

In DNA form, the CDR3 reads TGCGCCAGCAGCTTGGATTCTTTGTCCAGAATCAACTACGAGCAGTACTTC. Translation: CASSLDSLSRINYEQYF. The rearrangement uses TRBV5-1 and TRBJ2-5; D call uncertain. Judging by the DNA end, TRBJ2-7 fits better; the J call may be wrong. This CDR3 region has 17 residues. The V gene's germline CDR1 is SGHRS and CDR2 YFSETQ.

The gene calls are TRBV7-9 and TRBJ1-4; D is perhaps TRBD1 (5 bases). Deletions cut 5 bases from V and 4 bases from J, with 14 bases between. Germline V gene lookup returns CDR1 SEHNR and CDR2 FQNEAQ (reference sequence). The CDR3 contains 15 residues. CDR3 DNA sequence: TGTGCCAGCAGCACTATCTGGGGGGATAATGAAAAACTGTTTTTT. This codes for CASSTIWGDNEKLFF.